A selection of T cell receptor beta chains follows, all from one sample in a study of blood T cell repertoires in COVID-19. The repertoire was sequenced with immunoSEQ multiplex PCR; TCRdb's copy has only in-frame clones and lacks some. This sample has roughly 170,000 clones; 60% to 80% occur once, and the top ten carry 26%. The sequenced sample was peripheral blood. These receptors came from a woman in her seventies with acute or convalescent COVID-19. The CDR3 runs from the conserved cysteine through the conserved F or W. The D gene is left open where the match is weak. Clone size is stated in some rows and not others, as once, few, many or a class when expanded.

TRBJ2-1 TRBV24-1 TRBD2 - TGTGCCACCAGTCCTCCGGGAGGGCCCTACAATGAGCAGTTCTTC CATSPPGGPYNEQFF
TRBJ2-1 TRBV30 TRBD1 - TGTGCCTGGAGACGCCGTGCCCGGGGGACAGGCCACAATGAGCAGTTCTTC CAWRRRARGTGHNEQFF
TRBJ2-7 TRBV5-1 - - TGCGCCAGCAGGTTGGGTCAGAACTACGAGCAGTACTTC CASRLGQNYEQYF
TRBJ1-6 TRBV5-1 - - TGCGCCAGCAGCCTGGACAGTAATTCACCCCTCCACTTT CASSLDSNSPLHF
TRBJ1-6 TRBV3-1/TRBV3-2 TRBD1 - TGTGCCAGCAGCCAAAGGACAGGGGATAATTCACCCCTCCACTTT CASSQRTGDNSPLHF
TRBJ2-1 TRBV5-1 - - TGCGCCAGCAGCTCACTAGCCGGCGTGCAGCAGTTCTTC CASSSLAGVQQFF
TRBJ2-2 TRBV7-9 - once TGTGCCAGCAGCTTGCCGGAGGGTCGGGGCACCGGGGAGCTGTTTTTT CASSLPEGRGTGELFF
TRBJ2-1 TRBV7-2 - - TGTGCCAGCAGCCCCCCCGGGAGAGGGTTCAATGAGCAGTTCTTC CASSPPGRGFNEQFF
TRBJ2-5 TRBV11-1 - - TGTGCCAGCAGCTTAGACCTTCAGGAGACCCAGTACTTC CASSLDLQETQYF
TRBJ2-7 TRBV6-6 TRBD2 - TGTGCCAGCAGGACTAGCGGCTACGAGCAGTACTTC CASRTSGYEQYF
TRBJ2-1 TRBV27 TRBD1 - TGTGCCAGCAGTTTACGTGGGAGGACAGGGAGAGGGAATGAGCAGTTCTTC CASSLRGRTGRGNEQFF
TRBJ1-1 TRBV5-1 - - TGCGCCAGCAGCTTGGCTGGGGAGCTCAACACTGAAGCTTTCTTT CASSLAGELNTEAFF
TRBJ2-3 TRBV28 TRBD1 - TGTGCCAGCAGCCCCGGCACTGTAGGACAGGGCACAGATACGCAGTATTTT CASSPGTVGQGTDTQYF
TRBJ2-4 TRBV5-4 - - TGTGCCAGCAGCTTGCAGGGGGCCAAAAACATTCAGTACTTC CASSLQGAKNIQYF
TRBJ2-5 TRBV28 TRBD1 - TGTGCCAGCAGTTTACGGACAGGGGAAGGCAAAGAGACCCAGTACTTC CASSLRTGEGKETQYF
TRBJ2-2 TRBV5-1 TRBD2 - TGCGCCAGCAGCGCGGGACTAGATGTCGGGGAGCTGTTTTTT CASSAGLDVGELFF
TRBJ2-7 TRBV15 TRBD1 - TGTGCCACCAGCAGAGATAATCGACAGGGATATTCCTACGAGCAGTACTTC CATSRDNRQGYSYEQYF
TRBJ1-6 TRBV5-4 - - TGTGCCAGCAGCTTGGGTAGCAGGGTGAATTCACCCCTCCACTTT CASSLGSRVNSPLHF
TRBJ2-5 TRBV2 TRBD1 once TGTGCCAGCAGTAAGGGACAGGGGGGAGAGACCCAGTACTTC CASSKGQGGETQYF
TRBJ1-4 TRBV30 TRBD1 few TGTGCCTGGAGTGTGGGACAGAGAAATTCAGAAAAACTGTTTTTT CAWSVGQRNSEKLFF
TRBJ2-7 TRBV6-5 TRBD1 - TGTGCCAGCAGGGGACAGGGGGACTACGAGCAGTACTTC CASRGQGDYEQYF
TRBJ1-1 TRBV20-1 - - TGCAGTGGGCAGAAGAACACTGAAGCTTTCTTT CSGQKNTEAFF
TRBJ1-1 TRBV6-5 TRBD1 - TGTGCCATCAACCGGGACAGGGGTGGTGAAGCTTTCTTT CAINRDRGGEAFF
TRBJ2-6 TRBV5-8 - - TGTGCCAGCAGCTTAAACCGGGACTTAGACTCTGGGGCCAACGTCCTGACTTTC CASSLNRDLDSGANVLTF
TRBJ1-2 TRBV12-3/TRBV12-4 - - TGTGCCAGCGGCACGGAGGCTAACTATGGCTACACCTTC CASGTEANYGYTF
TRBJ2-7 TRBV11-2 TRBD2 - TGTGCCAGCAGCTCCTTGACTAGCGGGCCGATCTACGAGCAGTACTTC CASSSLTSGPIYEQYF